Here is one T cell receptor beta chain with its context. Its specificity is unknown. These data belong to a study of shared clonotypes between healthy human individuals. Notes on the study in general: What rarefaction showed was incomplete sorted-subset sequencing despite large depth.

Original analysis: For the immunoSEQ data, sequences were junction-only without quality scores, so filtering differed. The repertoire was sequenced with immunoSEQ multiplex PCR; TCRdb's copy has only in-frame clones and lacks some. That table furnishes V, J and clone size, whereas the DNA furnished D and trimming. The sample shows millions of clones, 85% to 95% of them seen only once. Naive CD4+ cells were CD45RA-selected; the remaining cells were memory. V shed 3 bases and J 1 base; nucleotides not matched to a gene: 15. CDR3 length: 19 residues. The germline CDR1 and CDR2 sequences are MNHEY and SMNVEV (reference sequence).

This rearrangement joins TRBV27 to TRBJ2-1; 7 nucleotides line up with TRBD2. The sequenced sample was naive CD4+ T cells sorted from blood. Subset noted: CD45RA+ positively selected. This receptor was taken from a man aged 18 to 30 in good health. The CDR3 DNA sequence: TGTGCCAGCAGTTTTGTCGGGCAGGCCTCCGGGGGGTCCTACAATGAGCAGTTCTTC. It specifies CASSFVGQASGGSYNEQFF.